This T cell receptor (beta chain) appears in the sequencing data of a study of CD8+ T cells in alopecia areata. Points from the study as a whole: Possibly as an HLA-related effect, TCR sharing across patients appeared less clear than in mice. Clonality in lesional scalp, especially alopecia totalis/universalis, exceeded that of normal scalp.

A sort of pooled cutaneous lymph node cells used CD4, CD8alpha, NKG2D, NKG2ACE and other stains. The junction had 5 bases not matched to a gene; V was cut back by 4 bases and J by 2 bases. There are 17 residues in the CDR3. Germline CDR1 reads NSQYPW; CDR2 reads LRSPGD (reference sequence). It was cDNA, reverse transcribed from extracted RNA, that served as the sequencing template. Method: immunoSEQ multiplex PCR; TCRdb's copy keeps in-frame clones and lacks some. This sample has 270,000 or so clones, each found more than once. This clone was seen a handful of times. Its antigen is not known. The gene names here belong to mouse. The missing CDR3 end, 4 residues past where the read stops, is filled in from the germline J gene.

The sample consisted of CD4+ T cells sorted from a lymph node. The clonotype comes from a C3H/HeJ mouse with alopecia areata. Strain MHC haplotype: H2-k. The chain combines TRBV1 with TRBJ2-5, with 14 bases fitting TRBD2. The part of the CDR3 DNA that was read is TGCACCTGCAGTGGGGGACTGGGGGGGCTGGGCCAAGAC. Its protein is CTCSGGLGGLGQD. The whole CDR3 sequence reads CTCSGGLGGLGQDTQYF.